The 5 T cell receptor beta chains listed next were all sequenced from one sample in a study of shared clonotypes between healthy human individuals. Generated by immunoSEQ multiplex PCR, the TCRdb table keeps only in-frame clones and is missing some. The sample records roughly 1,000,000 clones, more than 75% being singletons. The sequenced material came from memory CD4+ T cells from PBMCs. As for subset: CD45RA-negative fraction. These receptors originate from a young man in good health. Some clones in this sample may be carry-over from other donors' samples.

The chain joins TRBV10-3 to TRBJ2-1, with TRBD2 matching 8 bases. CDR1 and CDR2 from the germline V gene are ENHRY and SYGVKD. The CDR3 contains 15 residues. V lost 11 bases and J lost 3; bases outside the gene matches: 12. CDR3 sequence (DNA): TGTGCCGCACGAGGGGGAAGCGGGGGCTACAATGAGCAGTTCTTC. As protein: CAARGGSGGYNEQFF.

The CDR3 DNA follows: TGTGCCAGCAGCTTGGTTTCGCGGTTGAACACTGAAGCTTTCTTT. This translates into CASSLVSRLNTEAFF. The V gene is TRBV5-4, the J gene TRBJ1-1; D call uncertain. The V gene's germline CDR1 is SGHNT and CDR2 YYREEE (reference sequence). The CDR3 sequence is 15 residues long. The V and J ends lost 0 bases and 0 bases respectively, with 9 bases between them. Variable domain in full (rest from reference TRBV5-4 and TRBJ1-1): ETGVTQSPTHLIKTRGQQVTLRCSSQSGHNTVSWYQQALGQGPQFIFQYYREEENGRGNFPPRFSGLQFPNYSSELNVNALELDDSALYLCASSLVSRLNTEAFFGQGTRLTVV.

In this sample, this clone turned up many times. The chain links TRBV18 to TRBJ2-7; TRBD2 matches 10 bases. Germline trimming cut 3 bases from V and 1 base from J; bases unmatched to any gene: 12. The CDR3 loop spans 18 amino acids. Germline loops: CDR1 KGHSH, CDR2 LQKENI. In DNA form, the CDR3 reads TGTGCCAGCTCACCGGGACTAGCGCCTGTCCTGAAATCCTACGAGCAGTACTTC. This encodes CASSPGLAPVLKSYEQYF. Together with reference TRBV18 and TRBJ2-7, the CDR3 gives the full variable domain: NAGVMQNPRHLVRRRGQEARLRCSPMKGHSHVYWYRQLPEEGLKFMVYLQKENIIDESGMPKERFSAEFPKEGPSILRIQQVVRGDSAAYFCASSPGLAPVLKSYEQYFGPGTRLTVT.

This rearrangement joins TRBV7-6 to TRBJ1-4; D unresolved. CDR3 size: 12 residues. V was cut by 0 bases and J by 10 bases, with 6 bases left in between. The V gene's germline CDR1 is SGHVS and CDR2 FNYEAQ. CDR3 protein: CASSLAHGKLFF. CDR3 DNA sequence: TGTGCCAGCAGCTTAGCGCATGGAAAACTGTTTTTT.

Note on this clone: This same CDR3 is encoded by further DNA sequences in the sample. The V and J genes are TRBV28 and TRBJ2-3; TRBD2 is a possible D gene (6 bases). CDR3 length equals 13 residues. Trimming took 2 bases from V and 3 from J, leaving 6 bases between them. Germline loops: CDR1 MDHEN, CDR2 SYDVKM. CDR3 DNA sequence: TGTGCCAGCAGTTTACGGGGGACAGATACGCAGTATTTT. Translated: CASSLRGTDTQYF. The full variable domain, its missing parts supplied by reference TRBV28 and TRBJ2-3, is DVKVTQSSRYLVKRTGEKVFLECVQDMDHENMFWYRQDPGLGLRLIYFSYDVKMKEKGDIPEGYSVSREKKERFSLILESASTNQTSMYLCASSLRGTDTQYFGPGTRLTVL.